The source of this T cell receptor (beta chain) is a study of blood T cell repertoires in COVID-19 (dated by TCRdb to 2018 to 2020). About the investigation overall: Samples from collaborators originated in the United States, Italy and Spain and spanned both the acute and convalescent phases of COVID-19. Where available, HLA class I and class II types were obtained from metadata supplied by the sample provider rather than from assay-based typing. The prospective study material was composed of cDNA or gDNA derived from T cells, B-cell-depleted T cells, or PBMCs. The dataset comprised deeply sampled blood TCRbeta repertoires from subjects exposed to, actively infected with, or recovered from COVID-19. A freely available public database, intended as a resource for researchers studying the immune response to SARS-CoV-2, is where the repertoires were released. The samples were drawn from the first 160 participants of the ongoing ImmuneRACE study and from 950 to 1,500 subjects provided by 6 global collaborators. Sample metadata almost always included a de-identified subject ID, COVID-19 status, age in years and sex.

Germline trimming: 6 bases from V, 7 bases from J; junction bases outside gene matches: 8. The CDR3, from cysteine to phenylalanine, totals 13 residues. The retained sequence is limited to the CDR3, 39 bases, with the frame set at the first base. From the germline V gene, CDR1 is MDHEN and CDR2 is SYDVKM. The immunoSEQ Assay, a bias-controlled multiplex PCR, was used to amplify TCRbeta CDR3 regions from genomic DNA. The authors' analysis ran thus. The number of nucleated cells in each sample was estimated by amplification of reference gene primers within the assay. To quantify the absolute abundance of each unique TCRbeta CDR3 rearrangement, sequence reads were collapsed and filtered. For each sample, productive Simpson clonality was calculated as the square root of Simpson's diversity index across productive rearrangements. Not all clones reach the TCRdb copy of this immuneACCESS table, which keeps in-frame sequences only. Checked studies attribute under half of the gap to unresolved V genes and leave the rest unexplained. V and J calls plus clone size are reproduced from that table; the DNA served to infer D and trimming. Present in this sample are 93,000 or so clones, around 92% of which were seen just once. The top ten constitute 3% to 4.5% of the sample.

The paper as a whole reports these results and caveats: How much clinical and demographic metadata was included differed by source and by participant, and the metadata was provided uncurated.

This clone was observed a single time. Its antigen is currently not known. Base-call qualities are not available, and no considerably larger clone is one nucleotide away. Whole blood was collected in K2EDTA tubes by collaborating institutions according to the institutions' own protocols. For TCRbeta analysis, collaborators shipped samples in one of three forms: frozen whole blood, isolated PBMCs, or DNA extracted from either of those sample types. This chain is built from TRBV28 and TRBJ1-2, with 7 central nucleotides matching TRBD1. This TCR came from a woman aged 55-70 years with acute or convalescent COVID-19. The sequencing sample was made of peripheral blood. The DNA sequence is given as TGTGCCAGCAGACCAAGGGACAGCAGTGGCTACACCTTC. Translation gives CASRPRDSSGYTF.